The 9 T cell receptor beta chains presented below share a single source sample, sequenced in a study of cytomegalovirus exposure and HLA in healthy donors (dated by TCRdb to about 2017). The library was prepared using the immunoSEQ multiplex PCR assay. The multiplex PCR relied on a mix of 60 forward primers for TCR Vbeta segments and 13 reverse primers for TCR Jbeta segments. Not all clones reach the TCRdb copy of this immuneACCESS table, which keeps in-frame sequences only. Checked studies attribute under half of the gap to unresolved V genes and leave the rest unexplained. In all, the sample holds over 150,000 clones, and 84% of those were seen once. Roughly 0.38% of the sample goes to the ten largest clones. Sequencing was done on a sample of PBMCs. The receptors here all came from a boy aged 2 to 9 in good health and CMV-seronegative.

The J gene is TRBJ1-1, the V gene TRBV13; 8 positions agree with TRBD1. The CDR3 is 15 residues long. Germline V gives CDR1 PRHDT, CDR2 FYEKMQ (reference sequence). The junction had 2 bases not matched to a gene; V was cut back by 1 base and J by 1 base. The DNA of the CDR3 is TGTGCCAGCAGCTTAGTAGACAGGGGGAACACTGAAGCTTTCTTT. It is translated as CASSLVDRGNTEAFF.

The V gene is TRBV5-8, the J gene TRBJ2-2; no firm D call. Per the germline V gene, CDR1 is SGHTS and CDR2 is YDEGEE. The CDR3 consists of 14 residues. V gave up 0 bases and J gave up 6 bases, with 9 bases separating them. CDR3 coding DNA: TGTGCCAGCAGCTTGGCCTCGCGCCCCGGGGAGCTGTTTTTT. It specifies CASSLASRPGELFF.

The chain links TRBV15 to TRBJ1-2, with D possibly matching TRBD1 (5 bases). CDR1 and CDR2 from the germline V gene are LNHNV and YYDKDF (reference sequence). The germline V and J ends were trimmed by 0 bases and 4 bases, with 9 bases remaining between them. The CDR3 consists of 14 residues. The CDR3 DNA follows: TGTGCCACCAGCAGAGATGACAGCTTCTATGGCTACACCTTC. This translates into CATSRDDSFYGYTF. Together with reference TRBV15 and TRBJ1-2, the CDR3 gives the full variable domain: DAMVIQNPRYQVTQFGKPVTLSCSQTLNHNVMYWYQQKSSQAPKLLFHYYDKDFNNEADTPDNFQSRRPNTSFCFLDIRSPGLGDTAMYLCATSRDDSFYGYTFGSGTRLTVV.

The DNA of the CDR3 is TGTGCCAGCAGCTTAAGTCCCGGGACAGGAGATCAGCCCCAGCATTTT. Its protein product is CASSLSPGTGDQPQHF. V usage is TRBV7-9 and J usage is TRBJ1-5; 8 bases are a match to TRBD1. Unmatched junction bases numbered 8, after V lost 2 bases and J lost 5 bases. Per the germline V gene, CDR1 is SEHNR and CDR2 is FQNEAQ (reference sequence). The CDR3 has 16 amino acids.

The chain is built from TRBV6-5 and TRBJ2-3, with 12 nucleotides matching TRBD2. CDR1 is MNHEY and CDR2 is SVGAGI in the germline V gene. The CDR3 loop spans 15 amino acids. V lost 6 bases to trimming and J lost 3 bases; unmatched junction nucleotides: 4. The CDR3, as DNA: TGTGCCAGCAGATTGACTAGCGGGAGTACAGATACGCAGTATTTT. Translating gives CASRLTSGSTDTQYF.

The chain links TRBV7-2 to TRBJ2-7, with a possible D match to TRBD2 (6 bases). The CDR3 runs 14 residues. V was trimmed by 4 bases and J by 4 bases, leaving 14 bases between them. Germline CDR1 is SGHTA and CDR2 is FQGNSA. The CDR3 DNA is TGTGCCAGCAGCTCTGGACTAAGTCTATACGAGCAGTACTTC. This encodes CASSSGLSLYEQYF.

V and J are TRBV2 and TRBJ1-4, with 7 bases matching TRBD1. V lost 6 bases and J lost 6; bases outside the gene matches: 10. This CDR3 is built from 15 residues. Per the germline V gene, CDR1 is SNHLY and CDR2 is FYNNEI. DNA of the CDR3: TGTGCCAGCAGCCCTTACACCGGGACAGATGAAAAACTGTTTTTT. Its protein product is CASSPYTGTDEKLFF.

The rearrangement joins TRBV28 to TRBJ2-3; tentative D call: TRBD1 (5 bases). CDR1 is MDHEN and CDR2 is SYDVKM in the germline V gene. Deletions cut 3 bases from V and 1 base from J, with 8 bases between. The CDR3 is 14 amino acids. Here the CDR3 DNA reads TGTGCCAGCAGTTTTGGCAGGGGCACAGATACGCAGTATTTT. Amino acids: CASSFGRGTDTQYF.

This chain connects TRBV20-1 to TRBJ1-1, with D possibly TRBD1 on 5 matching bases. The CDR3 spans 11 residues. Germline V gives CDR1 DFQATT, CDR2 SNEGSKA (reference sequence). The V end lost 6 bases, the J end lost 5 bases, and 10 bases lay between the germline ends. The CDR3 sequence: CSATTETEAFF. The CDR3 coding sequence is TGCAGTGCCACGACAGAAACTGAAGCTTTCTTT.